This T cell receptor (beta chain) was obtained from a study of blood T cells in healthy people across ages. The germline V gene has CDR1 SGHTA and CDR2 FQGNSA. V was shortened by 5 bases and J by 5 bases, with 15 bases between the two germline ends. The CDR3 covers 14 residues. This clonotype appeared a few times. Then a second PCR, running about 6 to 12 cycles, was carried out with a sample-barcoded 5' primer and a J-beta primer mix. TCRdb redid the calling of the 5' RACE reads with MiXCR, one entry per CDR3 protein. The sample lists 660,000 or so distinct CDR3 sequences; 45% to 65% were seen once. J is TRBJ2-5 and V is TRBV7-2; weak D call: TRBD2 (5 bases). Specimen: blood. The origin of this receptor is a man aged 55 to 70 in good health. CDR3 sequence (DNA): TGTGCCAGCAGCCCACCCGGGGTGTTTGAGACCCAGTACTTC. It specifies CASSPPGVFETQYF.